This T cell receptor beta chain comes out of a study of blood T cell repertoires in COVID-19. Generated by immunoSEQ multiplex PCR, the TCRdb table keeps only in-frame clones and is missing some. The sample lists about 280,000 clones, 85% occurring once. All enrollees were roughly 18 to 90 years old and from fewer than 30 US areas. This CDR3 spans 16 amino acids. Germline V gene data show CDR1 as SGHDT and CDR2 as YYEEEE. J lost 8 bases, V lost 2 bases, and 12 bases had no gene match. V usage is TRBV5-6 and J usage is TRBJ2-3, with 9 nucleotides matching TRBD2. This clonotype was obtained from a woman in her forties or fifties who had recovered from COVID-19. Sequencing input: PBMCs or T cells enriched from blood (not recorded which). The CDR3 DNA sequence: TGTGCCAGCAGCTTTGGGTCTAGCGGGGTCCGGAGTACGCAGTATTTT. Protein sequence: CASSFGSSGVRSTQYF.